This T cell receptor (beta chain) came from a study of glioma-infiltrating T cells. The CDR3 runs 14 residues. Germline V lookup: CDR1 SGHTA, CDR2 FQGNSA. With V trimmed by 6 bases and J by 7 bases, 5 bases remained unmatched. This clonotype was detected ten times or more. TCR alpha and beta CDR3 regions were amplified from RNA using iRepertoire nested multiplex PCR. TCRdb used MiXCR to reprocess the multiplex PCR reads, holding one entry per CDR3 protein. The data show 400,000 or so distinct CDR3 sequences, with around 45% seen just once and about 12% held by the top ten. V and J are TRBV7-2 and TRBJ2-1; 11 bases agree with TRBD2. The clonotype originates from a human donor with low-grade glioma or glioblastoma, undergoing nonglioma brain surgery, or in good health (not recorded which). Sequenced: glioma tissue, nonneoplastic brain tissue, or PBMCs (not recorded which). The CDR3 protein is CASSSGGGRNEQFF. The CDR3 DNA is TGTGCCAGCAGTAGCGGGGGGGGTCGGAATGAGCAGTTCTTC.